The 20 T cell receptor beta chains below were found in one sample sequenced in a study of T cells in women clearing cervical HPV infection. Only in-frame clones appear in the TCRdb table, and some are missing; sequencing was by immunoSEQ multiplex PCR. This sample's table reports about 14,000 clones. What was sequenced was blood buffy coat. The receptor source for this set is a woman aged 18 to 69 with a cervical HPV16 infection that either progressed to CIN3+ or cleared (not recorded which).

To note about this clone: The read ends 3 residues shy of where the CDR3 ends; the end is completed using the germline J gene. The chain carries TRBV29-1 and TRBJ2-5; 8 nucleotides agree with TRBD1. CDR3 length: 14 residues. The junction had 6 bases not matched to a gene; V was cut back by 4 bases and J by 2 bases. Germline loops: CDR1 SQVTM, CDR2 ANQGSEA. The CDR3 protein is CSVGRRTGQETQYF. The covered CDR3 bases are TGCAGCGTTGGACGGAGGACAGGGCAAGAGACC.

Notes on this clone: The observed sequence ends 3 residues before the CDR3 terminus, with the missing tail filled in from the germline J gene. The chain carries TRBV5-1 and TRBJ1-1; D may be TRBD1 (5 bases). The CDR3 covers 15 residues. Trimming left V 1 base short and J 0 bases short, with 10 bases between. Germline lookup yields CDR1 SGHRS and CDR2 YFSETQ. The CDR3 region is CASSLTGYMNTEAFF. The DNA read from the CDR3 is TGCGCCAGCAGCTTGACAGGATACATGAACACTGAA.

About this clone itself: The read falls 3 residues short of the CDR3 end, and the missing part is taken from the germline J gene. The chain recombines TRBV6-2 or TRBV6-3 with TRBJ2-3; a weak D match, TRBD2 (6 bases). The V gene's germline CDR1 is MNHEY and CDR2 SVGEGT. CDR3 length equals 16 residues. The DNA read from the CDR3 is TGTGCCAGCAGTTACCTCCGGACGGGGGACCAAGAGACG. This encodes CASSYLRTGDQET. The whole CDR3 protein reads CASSYLRTGDQETQYF.

Concerning this clone: One junction end does not reproduce the germline sequence, and a read error may be involved. The CDR3 end falls 3 residues outside the read, so it is completed with the germline J gene. The chain carries TRBV4-2 and TRBJ2-3; the match to TRBD2 covers 10 bases. Per the germline V gene, CDR1 is LGHNA and CDR2 is YNFKEQ. This CDR3 is built from 16 residues. The sequenced part of the CDR3 DNA is TGCGCCAGCAGCCAAGAGCGGGGGGGCCTTCCAGATACG. Protein product: CASSQERGGLPDT. The whole CDR3 sequence is CASSQERGGLPDTQYF.

For this clone: The read ends 3 residues early relative to the CDR3; the germline J gene fills the gap. This chain links TRBV5-6 with TRBJ2-7, with 9 bases fitting TRBD1. V shed 3 bases and J 6 bases; nucleotides not matched to a gene: 7. Germline values: CDR1 SGHDT, CDR2 YYEEEE. This CDR3 comprises 14 residues. The CDR3 spells CASSYGTGFREQYF. Partial CDR3 DNA: TGTGCCAGCAGCTACGGGACAGGGTTCCGCGAG.

Comment on this clone: The read is 3 residues too short to cover the CDR3 end, so that end is filled in from the germline J gene. This chain uses TRBV10-2 with TRBJ2-1, with 9 bases that match TRBD2. V lost 3 bases to trimming and J lost 6 bases; unmatched junction nucleotides: 6. Germline-derived CDR1 and CDR2 are WSHSY and SAAADI. The CDR3 contains 15 residues. CDR3: CASSDLRGGPNEQFF. CDR3 DNA (partial): TGCGCCAGCAGTGATTTGCGGGGGGGCCCCAATGAG.

Comment on this clone: The DNA ends 3 residues before the CDR3 does, and the rest of the CDR3 is filled in from the germline J gene. The rearrangement joins TRBV20-1 to TRBJ1-6; D is undetermined. Trimming took off 5 bases at V and 7 bases at J, with 12 bases between the two ends. The CDR3 sequence is 13 residues long. The V gene's germline CDR1 is DFQATT and CDR2 SNEGSKA (reference sequence). The sequenced CDR3 bases are TGCAGTGCTGAGGGTGGTGGAAATTCACCC. Translating gives CSAEGGGNSP. From start to end, the CDR3 is CSAEGGGNSPLHF.

To note about this clone: The CDR3 goes on 3 residues after the read ends, and that part is filled in from the germline J gene. This chain connects TRBV6-1 to TRBJ1-5, with D possibly matching TRBD1 (6 bases). Germline assignment: CDR1 MNHNS and CDR2 SASEGT. V gave up 3 bases and J gave up 7 bases, with 10 bases separating them. The length of the CDR3 is 13 residues. CDR3 DNA (partial): TGTGCCAGCAGTGACCTACAGGGCCAGCCC. Translated: CASSDLQGQP. The whole CDR3 reads CASSDLQGQPQHF.

Comments on this clone: With the read ending 3 residues before the CDR3 end, the germline J gene is used to fill in that end. The chain couples TRBV12-3 or TRBV12-4 to TRBJ2-7; TRBD2 matches 15 bases. CDR3 length: 15 residues. V gave up 5 bases and J gave up 3 bases; unmatched junction bases: 2. This chain's CDR3 is CASSMGLAGGYEQYF. The covered CDR3 bases are TGTGCCAGCAGTATGGGACTAGCGGGAGGCTACGAG.

As for this clone: The CDR3 end falls 3 residues outside the read, so it is completed with the germline J gene. This chain uses TRBV19 with TRBJ1-6; 8 positions agree with TRBD1. The CDR3 length is 17 residues. J lost 4 bases, V lost 7 bases, and 12 bases had no gene match. CDR1 is LNHDA and CDR2 is SQIVND in the germline V gene (reference sequence). The sequenced part of the CDR3 DNA is TGTGCCAGTACCCCCGGACCGGGACAGGATTATAATTCACCC. This sequence encodes CASTPGPGQDYNSP. The CDR3, in full, reads CASTPGPGQDYNSPLHF.

As regards this clone: Other DNA sequences in the same sample also yield this CDR3. CDR3 DNA, as far as it was read: TGCAGTGCTCCCGACAGGGTTGTCGGAAACACC. Residues: CSAPDRVVGNT. The CDR3, in full, reads CSAPDRVVGNTIYF. V gene TRBV20-1 combines with J gene TRBJ1-3; 7 nucleotides align to TRBD1. The observed sequence ends 3 residues before the CDR3 terminus, with the missing tail filled in from the germline J gene. The CDR3 spans 14 residues. Germline assignment: CDR1 DFQATT and CDR2 SNEGSKA (reference sequence). J lost 4 bases, V lost 5 bases, and 8 bases had no gene match.

Worth noting for this clone: The observed sequence ends 3 residues before the CDR3 terminus, with the missing tail filled in from the germline J gene. This rearrangement joins TRBV11-2 to TRBJ1-2; 7 positions match TRBD1. CDR3 length equals 14 residues. Germline V lookup: CDR1 SGHAT, CDR2 FQNNGV. The sequenced part of the CDR3 DNA is TGTGCCAGCAGCTTGCGGGACAGCCTGATCGGC. Translating gives CASSLRDSLIG. From start to end, the CDR3 is CASSLRDSLIGYTF.

Of note for this clone: Read data end 3 residues before the CDR3 end; the end is taken from the germline J gene. The chain joins TRBV4-1 to TRBJ2-3, with a weak D call TRBD2 (6 bases). Trimming stripped 0 bases from V and 6 bases from J, with 19 bases between. Germline-derived CDR1 and CDR2 are MGHRA and YSYEKL. The CDR3 contains 17 residues. The CDR3: CASSQDPAGSYLDTQYF. Partial CDR3 DNA: TGCGCCAGCAGCCAAGATCCGGCGGGGTCCTATCTTGATACG.

The sequenced part of the CDR3 DNA is TGTGCCAGCAGTCGGGGACTAGCGGGCTCCTACGAG. Translating gives CASSRGLAGSYE. The full CDR3 sequence reads CASSRGLAGSYEQYF. This rearrangement joins TRBV6-2 or TRBV6-3 to TRBJ2-7; 12 positions match TRBD2. The read stops 3 residues short of the end of the CDR3; the missing end is completed from the germline J gene. J gave up 0 bases and V 5 bases, and 2 bases lay outside the gene matches. Germline lookup yields CDR1 MNHEY and CDR2 SVGEGT. The CDR3 consists of 15 residues.

Worth noting for this clone: The missing CDR3 end, 3 residues past where the read stops, is filled in from the germline J gene. The chain uses TRBV5-1 and TRBJ2-1, with D unclear. Germline lookup yields CDR1 SGHRS and CDR2 YFSETQ. V was pared by 4 bases and J by 0 bases, with 14 bases between. The CDR3 totals 16 residues. CDR3 region: CASSGWSASSYNEQFF. CDR3 DNA (partial): TGCGCCAGCAGCGGGTGGTCAGCTAGCTCCTACAATGAG.

Note on this clone: The read terminates 3 residues before the CDR3 end, so the remaining end is supplied by the germline J gene. The chain carries TRBV7-3 and TRBJ1-1; 10 nucleotides match TRBD1. The CDR3 loop spans 14 amino acids. Germline CDR1 is SGHTA and CDR2 is FQGTGA. With 5 bases clipped from V and 4 bases from J, the junction kept 4 bases outside the gene matches. The CDR3 loop reads CASSRTGGGTEAFF. The sequenced CDR3 bases are TGTGCCAGCAGCCGGACAGGGGGAGGCACTGAA.

This clone is deemed medium-sized (0.01 to 0.1%) by its frequency. The read is 3 residues too short to cover the CDR3 end, so that end is filled in from the germline J gene. The rearrangement uses TRBV2 and TRBJ2-7, with unresolved D. The germline CDR1 and CDR2 sequences are SNHLY and FYNNEI. The CDR3 sequence is 13 residues long. V was trimmed by 2 bases and J by 4 bases, leaving 9 bases between them. The CDR3 DNA, read in part, is TGTGCCAGCAGTGAATTGTCAGCGTACGAG. It yields the protein CASSELSAYE. The complete CDR3 reads CASSELSAYEQYF.

As for this clone: The read stops 3 residues short of the end of the CDR3; the missing end is completed from the germline J gene. The chain has TRBV20-1 and TRBJ2-3; 11 nucleotides align to TRBD2. With 2 bases clipped from V and 2 bases from J, the junction kept 6 bases outside the gene matches. Germline V gene lookup returns CDR1 DFQATT and CDR2 SNEGSKA (reference sequence). The CDR3 contains 16 residues. CDR3 loop: CSARRLAGGSTDTQYF. The CDR3 DNA, read in part, is TGCAGTGCTAGACGGCTAGCGGGGGGTTCCACAGATACG.

Regarding this clone: The read stops 3 residues short of the end of the CDR3; the missing end is completed from the germline J gene. J is TRBJ2-3 and V is TRBV19, with 9 positions matching TRBD1. The CDR3 extends over 14 amino acids. The germline V gene encodes CDR1 LNHDA and CDR2 SQIVND (reference sequence). The CDR3 DNA, read in part, is TGTGCCAGTAGTGTGACAGGGGGTTGGGAGACG. Translating gives CASSVTGGWET. The entire CDR3 is CASSVTGGWETQYF.

Partial CDR3 DNA: TGTGCCAGCAGTGGAGACGGGGGACGTTCACCC. This encodes CASSGDGGRSP. The whole CDR3 protein reads CASSGDGGRSPLHF. This chain uses TRBV2 with TRBJ1-6; the D gene is possibly TRBD1 (5 bases). The CDR3 end is not reached by the read, which stops 3 residues before it; the germline J gene fills it in. CDR3 size: 14 residues. V gave up 4 bases and J gave up 9 bases, with 13 bases separating them. Germline CDR1 reads SNHLY; CDR2 reads FYNNEI.